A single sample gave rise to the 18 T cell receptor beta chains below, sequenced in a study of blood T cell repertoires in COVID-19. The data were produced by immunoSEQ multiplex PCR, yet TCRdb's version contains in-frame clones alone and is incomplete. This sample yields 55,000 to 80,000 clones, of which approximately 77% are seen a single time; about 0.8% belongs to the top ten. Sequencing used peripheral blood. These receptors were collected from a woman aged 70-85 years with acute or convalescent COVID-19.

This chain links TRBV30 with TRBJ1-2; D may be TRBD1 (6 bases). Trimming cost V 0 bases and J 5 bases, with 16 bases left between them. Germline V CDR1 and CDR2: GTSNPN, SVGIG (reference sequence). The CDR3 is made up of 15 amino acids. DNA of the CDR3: TGTGCCTGGAGTGTACCTAGCAGGGGCGGTTATGGCTACACCTTC. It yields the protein CAWSVPSRGGYGYTF.

CDR3 bases: TGTGCCAGCAGCTTAGCACGAGGGAGTTCGACTTACGAGCAGTACTTC. Protein sequence: CASSLARGSSTYEQYF. The J gene is TRBJ2-7, the V gene TRBV11-2, with a tentative D call TRBD2 (5 bases). V gave up 1 base and J gave up 4 bases, with 17 bases separating them. Germline V gene lookup returns CDR1 SGHAT and CDR2 FQNNGV. This CDR3 is 16 amino acids long. The variable domain in full, with the rest retrieved from reference TRBV11-2 and TRBJ2-7, is EAGVAQSPRYKIIEKRQSVAFWCNPISGHATLYWYQQILGQGPKLLIQFQNNGVVDDSQLPKDRFSAERLKGVDSTLKIQPAKLEDSAVYLCASSLARGSSTYEQYFGPGTRLTVT.

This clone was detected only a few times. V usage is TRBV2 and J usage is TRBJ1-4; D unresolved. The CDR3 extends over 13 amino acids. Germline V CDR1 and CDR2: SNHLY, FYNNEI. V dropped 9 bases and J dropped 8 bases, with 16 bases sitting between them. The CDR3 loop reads CARREVGREKLFF. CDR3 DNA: TGTGCCAGGAGGGAGGTCGGCAGGGAAAAACTGTTTTTT.

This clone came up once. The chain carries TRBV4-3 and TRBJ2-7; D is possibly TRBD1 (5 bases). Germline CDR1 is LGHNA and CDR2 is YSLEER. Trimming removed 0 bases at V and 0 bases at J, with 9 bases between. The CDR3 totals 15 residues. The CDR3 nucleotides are TGCGCCAGCAGCCAAGAAAAGGGGATCTCCTACGAGCAGTACTTC. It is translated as CASSQEKGISYEQYF.

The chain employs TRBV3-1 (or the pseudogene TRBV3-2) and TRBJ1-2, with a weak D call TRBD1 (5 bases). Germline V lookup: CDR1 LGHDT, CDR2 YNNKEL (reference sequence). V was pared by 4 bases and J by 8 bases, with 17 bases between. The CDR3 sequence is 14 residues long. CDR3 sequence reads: CASSPPGRDEGYTF. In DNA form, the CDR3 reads TGTGCCAGCAGCCCCCCCGGCAGGGATGAGGGCTACACCTTC.

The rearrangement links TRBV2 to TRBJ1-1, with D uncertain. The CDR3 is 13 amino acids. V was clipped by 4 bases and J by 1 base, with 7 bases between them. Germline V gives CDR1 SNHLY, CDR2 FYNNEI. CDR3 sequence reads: CASSGEQNTEAFF. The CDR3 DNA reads TGTGCCAGCAGTGGTGAGCAGAACACTGAAGCTTTCTTT.

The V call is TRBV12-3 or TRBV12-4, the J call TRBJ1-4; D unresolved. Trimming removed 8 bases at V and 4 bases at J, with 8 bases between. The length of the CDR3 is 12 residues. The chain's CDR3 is CASEGNNEKLFF. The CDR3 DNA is TGTGCCAGCGAGGGAAATAATGAAAAACTGTTTTTT.

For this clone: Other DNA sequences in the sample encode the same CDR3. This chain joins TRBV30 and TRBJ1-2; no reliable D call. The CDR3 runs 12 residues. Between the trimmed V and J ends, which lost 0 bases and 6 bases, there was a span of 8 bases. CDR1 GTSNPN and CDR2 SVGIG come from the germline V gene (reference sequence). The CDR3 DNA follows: TGTGCCTGGAGTGTAGGCGGCGATGGCTACACCTTC. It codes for CAWSVGGDGYTF.

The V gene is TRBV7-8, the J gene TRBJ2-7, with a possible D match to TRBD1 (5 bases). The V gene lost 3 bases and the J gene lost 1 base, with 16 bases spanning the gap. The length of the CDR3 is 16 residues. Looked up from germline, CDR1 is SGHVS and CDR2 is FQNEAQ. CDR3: CASSFGTGVQSYEQYF. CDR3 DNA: TGTGCCAGCAGCTTCGGAACAGGCGTTCAATCCTACGAGCAGTACTTC.

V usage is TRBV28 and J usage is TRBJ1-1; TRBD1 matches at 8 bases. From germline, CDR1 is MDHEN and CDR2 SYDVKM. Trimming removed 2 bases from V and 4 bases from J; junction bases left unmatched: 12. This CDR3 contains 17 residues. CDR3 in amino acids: CASSLTVRDRGFTEAFF. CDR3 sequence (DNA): TGTGCCAGCAGTTTAACGGTTCGAGACAGGGGTTTCACTGAAGCTTTCTTT.

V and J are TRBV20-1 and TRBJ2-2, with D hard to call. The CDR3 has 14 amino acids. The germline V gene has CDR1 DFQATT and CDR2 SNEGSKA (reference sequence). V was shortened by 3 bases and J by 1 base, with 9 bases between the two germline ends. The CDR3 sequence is CSASSSQNTGELFF. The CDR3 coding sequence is TGCAGTGCTAGTTCTAGTCAGAACACCGGGGAGCTGTTTTTT.

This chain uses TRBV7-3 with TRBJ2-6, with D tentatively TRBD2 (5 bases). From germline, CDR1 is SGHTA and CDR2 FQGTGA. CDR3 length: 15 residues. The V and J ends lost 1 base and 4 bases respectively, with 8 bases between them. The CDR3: CASSLNGIGANVLTF. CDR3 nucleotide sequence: TGTGCCAGCAGCTTAAACGGGATAGGGGCCAACGTCCTGACTTTC. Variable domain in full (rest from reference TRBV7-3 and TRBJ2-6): GAGVSQTPSNKVTEKGKYVELRCDPISGHTALYWYRQSLGQGPEFLIYFQGTGAADDSGLPNDRFFAVRPEGSVSTLKIQRTERGDSAVYLCASSLNGIGANVLTFGAGSRLTVL.

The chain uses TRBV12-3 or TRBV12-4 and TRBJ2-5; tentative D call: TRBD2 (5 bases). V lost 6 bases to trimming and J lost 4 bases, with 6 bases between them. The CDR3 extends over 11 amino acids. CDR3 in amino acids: CASSRGETQYF. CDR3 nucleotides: TGTGCCAGCAGCCGGGGAGAGACCCAGTACTTC.

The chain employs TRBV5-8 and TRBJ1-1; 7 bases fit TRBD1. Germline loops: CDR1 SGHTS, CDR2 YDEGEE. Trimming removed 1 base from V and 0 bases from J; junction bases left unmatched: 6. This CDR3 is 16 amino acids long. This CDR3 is CASSLNKGQLNTEAFF. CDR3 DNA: TGTGCCAGCAGCTTGAATAAGGGACAGTTGAACACTGAAGCTTTCTTT. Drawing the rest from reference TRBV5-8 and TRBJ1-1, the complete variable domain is EAGVTQSPTHLIKTRGQQATLRCSPISGHTSVYWYQQALGLGLQFLLWYDEGEERNRGNFPPRFSGRQFPNYSSELNVNALELEDSALYLCASSLNKGQLNTEAFFGQGTRLTVV.

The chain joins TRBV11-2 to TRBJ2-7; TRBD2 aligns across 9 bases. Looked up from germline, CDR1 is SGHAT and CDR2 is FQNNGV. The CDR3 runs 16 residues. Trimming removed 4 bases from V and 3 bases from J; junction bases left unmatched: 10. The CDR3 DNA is TGTGCCAGCAGCTCATTTCAGGCTAGCGGGAACTACGAGCAGTACTTC. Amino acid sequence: CASSSFQASGNYEQYF.

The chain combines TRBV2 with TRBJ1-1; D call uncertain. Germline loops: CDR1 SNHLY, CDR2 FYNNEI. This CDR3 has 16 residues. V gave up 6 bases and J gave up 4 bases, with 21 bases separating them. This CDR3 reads CASSTPRAEWGTEAFF. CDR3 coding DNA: TGTGCCAGCAGCACCCCGCGGGCAGAATGGGGCACTGAAGCTTTCTTT.

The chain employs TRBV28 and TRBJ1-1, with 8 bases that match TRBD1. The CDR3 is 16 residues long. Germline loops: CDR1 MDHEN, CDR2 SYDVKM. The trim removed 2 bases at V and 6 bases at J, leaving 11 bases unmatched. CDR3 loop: CASSLAGDRSRAEAFF. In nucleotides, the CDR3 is TGTGCCAGCAGTTTAGCCGGGGACAGGTCTCGGGCTGAAGCTTTCTTT.

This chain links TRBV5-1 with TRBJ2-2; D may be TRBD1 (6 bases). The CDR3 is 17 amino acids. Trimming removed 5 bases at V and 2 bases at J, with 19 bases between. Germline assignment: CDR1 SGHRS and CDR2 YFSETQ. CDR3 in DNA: TGCGCCAGCAGGCCCGGGACACCAGAATTAAACACCGGGGAGCTGTTTTTT. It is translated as CASRPGTPELNTGELFF.